The sequence of this T cell receptor (beta chain) was determined in a study of cytomegalovirus exposure and HLA in healthy donors. Across the study: For the roughly 400 genotyped donors, over 80% fell within the Caucasian-associated ancestry cluster. Overall study findings and caveats: Indistinguishable V segments, including TRBV6-2 and TRBV6-3, were excluded. In a later analysis, parvovirus B19, influenza, CMV and Epstein-Barr virus appeared linked to several top co-occurrence clusters.

PCR amplification relied on 60 Vbeta primers (plus 13 Jbeta primers). Produced via immunoSEQ multiplex PCR; TCRdb's table is partial and in-frame only. The sample gives about 170,000 clones, nearly 80% of which show up once; about 0.93% is in the top ten. Per the germline V gene, CDR1 is SNHLY and CDR2 is FYNNEI. V shed 6 bases, J shed 1 base, and the junction held 2 bases outside the gene matches. The CDR3 has 13 amino acids. Turning to this clone: Antigen: not known. The same CDR3 can be traced to other DNA sequences in this sample.

This chain links TRBV2 with TRBJ1-1, with 7 nucleotides matching TRBD1. The sequenced sample consisted of PBMCs. The receptor comes from a woman aged 45-65 years in good health and CMV-seropositive. CDR3 coding DNA: TGTGCCAGCAGGGGACAGCCGAACACTGAAGCTTTCTTT. Amino acids: CASRGQPNTEAFF.